The 28 T cell receptor beta chains below were found in one sample sequenced in a study of T cell responses to AZD1222 COVID-19 vaccine (dated by TCRdb to the early 2020s). Library creation used the immunoSEQ multiplex PCR assay. TCRdb mirrors the immuneACCESS table, restricted to in-frame sequences. Some clones are absent from its copies; in checked studies, under half trace to an unresolved V gene, and the reason for the others is unknown. The sample yields under 150,000 clones; approximately 90% were counted once. The ten largest clones add up to around 6% of the sample. The time point label here, explained by the study, means: about 28 days (+/-7) after the second vaccine dose. The material sequenced was peripheral blood, taken 28 days after the second AZD1222 dose. These receptors all come from an adult who received the AZD1222 COVID-19 vaccine.

The rearrangement joins TRBV11-2 to TRBJ1-3, with 7 bases fitting TRBD1. Germline values: CDR1 SGHAT, CDR2 FQNNGV. The CDR3 runs 17 residues. With 0 bases clipped from V and 4 bases from J, the junction kept 9 bases outside the gene matches. CDR3 loop: CASSLDRGRGSGNTIYF. The CDR3 region has the DNA TGTGCCAGCAGCTTAGATCGAGGCAGGGGGTCCGGAAACACCATATATTTT.

CDR3 sequence: CASSYGGLMSETQYF. Written as DNA, the CDR3 is TGTGCCAGCAGCTATGGGGGGCTAATGAGTGAGACCCAGTACTTC. This chain connects TRBV5-7 to TRBJ2-5, with D possibly being TRBD1 or TRBD2 (6 bases each). TRBV5-7 is sorted into the ORF group, with uncertain function. The CDR3 length is 15 residues. Deletions cut 3 bases from V and 5 bases from J, with 17 bases between.

The chain couples TRBV18 to TRBJ2-1; D unresolved. Germline V gene data show CDR1 as KGHSH and CDR2 as LQKENI. The CDR3 runs 17 residues. Trimming left V 1 base short and J 6 bases short, with 19 bases between. CDR3 residues: CASSPRGWGAVVNEQFF. CDR3 nucleotides: TGTGCCAGCTCACCACGAGGATGGGGTGCTGTCGTCAATGAGCAGTTCTTC.

The chain employs TRBV24-1 and TRBJ2-5; 8 nucleotides match TRBD2. Germline lookup yields CDR1 KGHDR and CDR2 SFDVKD. Trimming removed 7 bases from V and 0 bases from J; junction bases left unmatched: 6. The CDR3 spans 15 residues. Here the CDR3 reads CATSEGLGDQETQYF. The CDR3 nucleotides are TGTGCCACCAGCGAGGGACTAGGGGACCAAGAGACCCAGTACTTC.

V and J are TRBV9 and TRBJ1-1, with D maybe TRBD1 (6 bases). Germline V gene sequence: CDR1 SGDLS, CDR2 YYNGEE. V was pared by 4 bases and J by 3 bases, with 16 bases between. This CDR3 is 15 amino acids long. This CDR3 reads CASSRSGGVDTEAFF. The CDR3 region has the DNA TGTGCCAGCAGCCGATCCGGGGGCGTTGACACTGAAGCTTTCTTT.

The chain links TRBV19 to TRBJ2-4, with D perhaps matching TRBD2 (7 bases). In germline, CDR1 is LNHDA, CDR2 SQIVND (reference sequence). This CDR3 is built from 17 residues. V shed 1 base and J shed 0 bases, with 13 bases lying between them. The CDR3 coding sequence is TGTGCCAGTAGTATAGGGGGGGGACAACTAGCCAAAAACATTCAGTACTTC. This translates into CASSIGGGQLAKNIQYF.

V gene TRBV9 combines with J gene TRBJ2-4; D unresolved. Looked up from germline, CDR1 is SGDLS and CDR2 is YYNGEE. This CDR3 spans 13 amino acids. V dropped 2 bases and J dropped 9 bases, with 12 bases sitting between them. The CDR3 nucleotides read TGTGCCAGCAGCGTTAGTCCTCTAGGCATTCAGTACTTC. This encodes CASSVSPLGIQYF. The entire variable domain, with the rest obtained from reference TRBV9 and TRBJ2-4, is as follows: DSGVTQTPKHLITATGQRVTLRCSPRSGDLSVYWYQQSLDQGLQFLIQYYNGEERAKGNILERFSAQQFPDLHSELNLSSLELGDSALYFCASSVSPLGIQYFGAGTRLSVL.

The chain couples TRBV10-3 to TRBJ2-2; 10 bases map to TRBD1. The trim removed 2 bases at V and 6 bases at J, leaving 3 bases unmatched. The CDR3 is 15 residues long. Germline-derived CDR1 and CDR2 are ENHRY and SYGVKD. CDR3 sequence: CAISEGGQGAGELFF. The CDR3 region has the DNA TGTGCCATCAGTGAGGGCGGACAGGGGGCCGGGGAGCTGTTTTTT.

V gene TRBV4-3 combines with J gene TRBJ1-2, with 10 bases aligning to TRBD1. Trimming removed 4 bases from V and 3 bases from J; junction bases left unmatched: 5. This CDR3 is built from 15 residues. Germline V gene lookup returns CDR1 LGHNA and CDR2 YSLEER. CDR3 DNA: TGCGCCAGCAGCCCCGGGACAGGGGTTGACTATGGCTACACCTTC. As protein: CASSPGTGVDYGYTF.

The gene calls are TRBV4-2 and TRBJ1-1, with D unresolved. This CDR3 has 15 residues. Germline-derived CDR1 and CDR2 are LGHNA and YNFKEQ. Trimming removed 1 base at V and 0 bases at J, with 9 bases between. CDR3 loop: CASSQVGQMNTEAFF. CDR3 bases: TGTGCCAGCAGCCAAGTCGGGCAGATGAACACTGAAGCTTTCTTT.

The chain combines TRBV12-5 with TRBJ2-3, with D possibly TRBD2 on 5 matching bases. There are 13 residues in the CDR3. Germline V CDR1 and CDR2: LGHNT, FRNRAP. The V and J ends lost 5 bases and 4 bases respectively, with 10 bases between them. The CDR3 DNA follows: TGTGCTAGTGGTCCGGGGATGGCAGATACGCAGTATTTT. Translation: CASGPGMADTQYF.

The chain links TRBV7-2 to TRBJ1-2, with TRBD1 matching over 7 bases. J gave up 5 bases and V 1 base, and 7 bases lay outside the gene matches. The length of the CDR3 is 15 residues. CDR1 is SGHTA, CDR2 FQGNSA, per germline. CDR3 in DNA: TGTGCCAGCAGCTTAGGACAGGGTTTTTTGTATGGCTACACCTTC. Translated: CASSLGQGFLYGYTF.

The V call is TRBV18, the J call TRBJ1-6; 9 bases agree with TRBD1. V shed 2 bases, J shed 7 bases, and the junction held 6 bases outside the gene matches. Looked up from germline, CDR1 is KGHSH and CDR2 is LQKENI. This CDR3 contains 16 residues. The CDR3 DNA follows: TGTGCCAGCTCACCATCTTTGGGACAGGGCAATTCACCCCTCCACTTT. This sequence encodes CASSPSLGQGNSPLHF.

Written as DNA, the CDR3 is TGTGCCAGCAGGGAGGGGACCGGGGAGCTGTTTTTT. Translation gives CASREGTGELFF. The chain carries TRBV12-3 or TRBV12-4 and TRBJ2-2, with D possibly being TRBD2 (6 bases). Trimming took 6 bases from V and 5 from J, leaving 7 bases between them. The CDR3 extends over 12 amino acids.

V and J are TRBV19 and TRBJ1-2, with no clear D. Trimming cost V 5 bases and J 1 base, with 8 bases left between them. CDR3 length: 13 residues. Germline CDR1 is LNHDA and CDR2 is SQIVND (reference sequence). This CDR3 reads CASSFDLNYGYTF. The CDR3 nucleotides are TGTGCCAGTAGTTTCGACCTTAACTATGGCTACACCTTC.

This clone occurred once. V and J are TRBV10-2 and TRBJ2-5, with TRBD2 matching over 11 bases. Germline V gene sequence: CDR1 WSHSY, CDR2 SAAADI. V shed 6 bases, J shed 5 bases, and the junction held 5 bases outside the gene matches. CDR3 size: 14 residues. In DNA form, the CDR3 reads TGCGCCAGCAGCGGGACTAGCGGACGGGAGACCCAGTACTTC. This sequence encodes CASSGTSGRETQYF.

The chain is built from TRBV5-3 and TRBJ1-5; D possibly corresponds to TRBD1 (5 bases). TRBV5-3 is assigned to the ORF class and has an uncertain function. V was cut by 0 bases and J by 2 bases, with 12 bases left in between. The CDR3 is 16 residues long. For the CDR3, the DNA is TGTGCCAGAAGCTTGGATGGGGGAGGAGGCAATCAGCCCCAGCATTTT. This codes for CARSLDGGGGNQPQHF.

V is TRBV6-5 and J is TRBJ2-5, with D uncertain. V shed 6 bases and J shed 2 bases, with 10 bases lying between them. In germline, CDR1 is MNHEY, CDR2 SVGAGI. The CDR3 is 13 residues long. CDR3 protein: CASRSGQQETQYF. In DNA form, the CDR3 reads TGTGCCAGCAGATCTGGGCAGCAAGAGACCCAGTACTTC.

The chain has TRBV5-1 and TRBJ1-5, with D maybe TRBD1 (5 bases). This CDR3 spans 15 amino acids. Germline lookup yields CDR1 SGHRS and CDR2 YFSETQ. V lost 0 bases, J lost 3 bases, and 10 bases lay in between. The CDR3 nucleotides are TGCGCCAGCAGCTTGGATGGACAAATCAATCAGCCCCAGCATTTT. As protein: CASSLDGQINQPQHF.

The rearrangement uses TRBV7-2 and TRBJ1-2; D is undetermined. Germline lookup yields CDR1 SGHTA and CDR2 FQGNSA. Trimming stripped 5 bases from V and 5 bases from J, with 9 bases between. This CDR3 is 12 amino acids long. The CDR3 sequence is CASSPGEYGYTF. Written as DNA, the CDR3 is TGTGCCAGCAGCCCCGGCGAATATGGCTACACCTTC.

J is TRBJ1-1 and V is TRBV7-8; D ambiguous. This CDR3 has 15 amino acids. Germline CDR1 SGHVS, CDR2 FQNEAQ. V dropped 5 bases and J dropped 5 bases, with 18 bases sitting between them. The CDR3 sequence is CASSPSPGEGTEAFF. The CDR3 DNA reads TGTGCCAGCAGCCCAAGCCCCGGCGAAGGTACTGAAGCTTTCTTT.

The rearrangement joins TRBV7-3 to TRBJ1-2; 8 nucleotides match TRBD1. Germline CDR1 is SGHTA and CDR2 is FQGTGA. CDR3 size: 14 residues. V shed 5 bases, J shed 7 bases, and the junction held 9 bases outside the gene matches. DNA of the CDR3: TGTGCCAGCAGCCCAGGGGGCGCAGACTCTGGCTACACCTTC. Translated, it gives CASSPGGADSGYTF.

V is TRBV6-2 or TRBV6-3 and J is TRBJ2-7; TRBD2 matches at 9 bases. The CDR3 runs 18 residues. Germline-derived CDR1 and CDR2 are MNHEY and SVGEGT. With 0 bases clipped from V and 3 bases from J, the junction kept 12 bases outside the gene matches. Written as DNA, the CDR3 is TGTGCCAGCAGTTACTCGTGGCGGGGGGGCCAGTATTTCTACGAGCAGTACTTC. As protein: CASSYSWRGGQYFYEQYF.

The chain joins TRBV7-9 to TRBJ1-5, with D hard to call. The CDR3 has 14 residues. Between the trimmed V and J ends, which lost 1 base and 3 bases, there was a span of 7 bases. Germline-derived CDR1 and CDR2 are SEHNR and FQNEAQ (reference sequence). CDR3 residues: CASSLDGLNQPQHF. CDR3 in DNA: TGTGCCAGCAGCTTAGACGGGCTCAATCAGCCCCAGCATTTT.

The chain is built from TRBV6-5 and TRBJ2-1, with TRBD1 as a possible D gene (6 bases). Germline V lookup: CDR1 MNHEY, CDR2 SVGAGI. The CDR3 loop spans 13 amino acids. The ends were cut back, 4 bases at V and 12 bases at J, with 16 bases in the middle. In nucleotides, the CDR3 is TGTGCCAGCAGTTTGGACAGTTTTACGGGGCAGTTCTTC. This encodes CASSLDSFTGQFF.

V and J are TRBV6-6 and TRBJ1-2; D is undetermined. Trimming left V 6 bases short and J 3 bases short, with 11 bases between. The CDR3 extends over 13 amino acids. Germline V gene lookup returns CDR1 MNHNY and CDR2 SVGAGI (reference sequence). This chain's CDR3 is CASSSSRDYGYTF. The CDR3 DNA follows: TGTGCCAGCAGCTCCTCCCGGGACTATGGCTACACCTTC.

The V gene is TRBV15, the J gene TRBJ2-7; the D is unclear. The CDR3 contains 13 residues. The V and J ends lost 2 bases and 0 bases respectively, with 5 bases between them. Germline V lookup: CDR1 LNHNV, CDR2 YYDKDF (reference sequence). The CDR3 nucleotides read TGTGCCACCAGCAGACAGGCCTCCTACGAGCAGTACTTC. This codes for CATSRQASYEQYF.

J is TRBJ2-1 and V is TRBV20-1, with D possibly TRBD2 on 7 matching bases. The V end lost 3 bases, the J end lost 7 bases, and 13 bases lay between the germline ends. The CDR3 contains 13 residues. CDR1 is DFQATT, CDR2 SNEGSKA, per germline (reference sequence). The CDR3 DNA is TGCAGTGCTAGTACGGGGGGCTTTAATGAGCAGTTCTTC. Amino acid sequence: CSASTGGFNEQFF.